Presented here are 7 T cell receptor beta chains from one specimen sequenced in a study of blood T cell repertoires in COVID-19. TCRdb's table, derived via immunoSEQ multiplex PCR, lists solely in-frame clones and lacks some. Counted here are 110,000 or so clones, 81% occurring once; the ten biggest clones make up approximately 1.5%. Sequenced: peripheral blood. Receptor source: a man aged 45 to 65 with acute or convalescent COVID-19.

V gene TRBV5-3 combines with J gene TRBJ1-1, with D possibly matching TRBD1 (6 bases). TRBV5-3 counts as an open reading frame of uncertain function. The CDR3 is made up of 16 amino acids. Between the trimmed V and J ends, which lost 4 bases and 0 bases, there was a span of 16 bases. Here the CDR3 reads CARSLEGEIMNTEAFF. CDR3 DNA sequence: TGTGCCAGAAGCCTGGAGGGGGAGATCATGAACACTGAAGCTTTCTTT.

CDR3 sequence: CASSLMAGTGDGANVLTF. In nucleotides, the CDR3 is TGTGCCAGCAGCTTAATGGCCGGGACAGGGGATGGGGCCAACGTCCTGACTTTC. The chain carries TRBV11-2 and TRBJ2-6, with 10 nucleotides matching TRBD1. The germline V gene has CDR1 SGHAT and CDR2 FQNNGV. The trim removed 2 bases at V and 3 bases at J, leaving 7 bases unmatched. CDR3 size: 18 residues.

The chain recombines TRBV19 with TRBJ2-2; TRBD1 matches at 7 bases. Trimming took 4 bases from V and 6 from J; bases not matched to a gene: 2. The length of the CDR3 is 13 residues. Germline CDR1 LNHDA, CDR2 SQIVND (reference sequence). For the CDR3, the DNA is TGTGCCAGTAGTAGTACAGGGGCCGGGGAGCTGTTTTTT. Protein sequence: CASSSTGAGELFF.

The chain combines TRBV27 with TRBJ1-4; no firm D call. V lost 3 bases and J lost 6, with 11 bases in between. The germline V gene has CDR1 MNHEY and CDR2 SMNVEV (reference sequence). The CDR3 consists of 14 residues. The CDR3 DNA reads TGTGCCAGCAGTTTTAACAGCCAGTATGAAAAACTGTTTTTT. As protein: CASSFNSQYEKLFF.

The chain links TRBV29-1 to TRBJ1-1, with a tentative D call TRBD1 (5 bases). V was trimmed by 7 bases and J by 4 bases, leaving 7 bases between them. The germline V gene encodes CDR1 SQVTM and CDR2 ANQGSEA. There are 10 residues in the CDR3. DNA of the CDR3: TGCAGCGGCGGGGGCACTGAAGCTTTCTTT. Its protein is CSGGGTEAFF. The full variable domain, with the rest looked up from reference TRBV29-1 and TRBJ1-1, is SAVISQKPSRDICQRGTSLTIQCQVDSQVTMMFWYRQQPGQSLTLIATANQGSEATYESGFVIDKFPISRPNLTFSTLTVSNMSPEDSSIYLCSGGGTEAFFGQGTRLTVV.

This clone was seen a single time. The chain joins TRBV25-1 to TRBJ1-4; TRBD1 is a possible D gene (6 bases). With 7 bases removed from V and 10 bases from J, the gap between germline ends came to 10 bases. The CDR3 sequence is 11 residues long. Germline V lookup: CDR1 MGHDK, CDR2 SYGVNS. The CDR3 loop is CASTEGGKLFF. In nucleotides, the CDR3 is TGTGCCAGCACCGAAGGGGGAAAACTGTTTTTT.

The V gene is TRBV28, the J gene TRBJ2-2, with TRBD1 matching over 7 bases. Germline assignment: CDR1 MDHEN and CDR2 SYDVKM. The CDR3 loop spans 14 amino acids. The junction had 4 bases not matched to a gene; V was cut back by 5 bases and J by 4 bases. The CDR3 DNA reads as TGTGCCAGCAGTGTGGGACAGTTCACCGGGGAGCTGTTTTTT. Protein product: CASSVGQFTGELFF.